These 32 T cell receptor beta chains originate from one sample sequenced in a study of shared clonotypes between healthy human individuals. Profiling relied on immunoSEQ multiplex PCR, and the TCRdb table lists in-frame clones only, not all of them. The repertoire holds over 400,000 clones, approximately 84% seen once, with more than 9.5% in the top ten. Sequenced: PBMCs. The receptors stem from a woman in her thirties or forties in good health. Some clones in this sample may be carry-over from other donors' samples.

This clone was detected many times. Within the sample, other DNA sequences also encode this same CDR3. The rearrangement links TRBV6-4 to TRBJ2-1, with TRBD2 identical over 11 bases. The germline V gene encodes CDR1 MRHNA and CDR2 SNTAGT. The CDR3 runs to 15 residues. V dropped 4 bases and J dropped 4; count of bases not matched to a gene: 3. In DNA, the CDR3 is TGTGCCAGCAGTGCAGGGACTAGCGGATACAATGAGCAGTTCTTC. Its protein is CASSAGTSGYNEQFF.

Points on this clone: This sequence is one base from a far larger clone and is likely a read error. This chain uses TRBV10-2 with TRBJ1-1; a weak D match, TRBD1 (5 bases). This CDR3 contains 15 residues. CDR1 and CDR2 (germline): WSHSY, SAAADI. Trimming cost V 11 bases and J 6 bases, with 25 bases left between them. This chain's CDR3 is CASGDADRRGPEAFF. The CDR3 nucleotides are TGCGCCTCGGGGGATGCGGACCGTCGGGGTCCTGAAGCTTTCTTT.

Notes on this clone: With a far larger clone one base away, a read error is the likely cause. The conserved final phenylalanine or tryptophan is absent from the CDR3, which likely points to a read error. Other DNA sequences of this sample code for an identical CDR3. The chain links TRBV7-8 to TRBJ2-7; D remains ambiguous. Trimming took 2 bases from V and 2 from J, leaving 10 bases between them. The V gene's germline CDR1 is SGHVS and CDR2 FQNEAQ. The CDR3 sequence is 14 residues long. CDR3 in amino acids: CASSLRSGPYEQYL. The CDR3 coding sequence is TGTGCCAGCAGCTTACGCTCGGGCCCCTACGAGCAGTACCTC.

Note on this clone: A single base is all that separates this from a far larger clone, so a read error is likely. V usage is TRBV4-3 and J usage is TRBJ1-2; D unclear. The germline V gene encodes CDR1 LGHNA and CDR2 YSLEER. With 3 bases removed from V and 8 bases from J, the gap between germline ends came to 22 bases. The CDR3 has 16 amino acids. The CDR3 protein is CASSQWVGLGRGGYTF. CDR3 DNA sequence: TGCGCCAGCAGCCAGTGGGTGGGCCTGGGTCGTGGCGGCTACACCTTC.

This clone was counted a few times. This chain uses TRBV27 with TRBJ2-5; a possible D gene is TRBD1 (5 bases). This CDR3 contains 13 residues. The germline CDR1 and CDR2 sequences are MNHEY and SMNVEV (reference sequence). Trimming took off 8 bases at V and 1 base at J, with 11 bases between the two ends. CDR3 bases: TGTGCCAGCCTGGGGCCCGGCCAAGAGACCCAGTACTTC. As protein: CASLGPGQETQYF.

The chain joins TRBV5-1 to TRBJ2-5; D is uncertain. V was clipped by 3 bases and J by 5 bases, with 14 bases between them. The CDR3 runs 14 residues. Germline assignment: CDR1 SGHRS and CDR2 YFSETQ. The CDR3 spells CASSSLETGETQYF. The CDR3 DNA follows: TGCGCCAGCAGCTCCCTTGAGACGGGTGAGACCCAGTACTTC.

This clone came up a few times. The chain has TRBV11-1 and TRBJ2-7; weak D call: TRBD2 (6 bases). This CDR3 comprises 15 residues. CDR1 and CDR2 (germline): SGHAT, FQDESV (reference sequence). V dropped 1 base and J dropped 6 bases, with 16 bases sitting between them. The CDR3 bases are TGTGCCAGCAGCTTAGGCGGGGTTAACCCTCTCGAGCAGTACTTC. Translating gives CASSLGGVNPLEQYF.

The chain couples TRBV5-1 to TRBJ1-1; the match to TRBD1 covers 9 bases. The CDR3 runs to 14 residues. Germline V gene sequence: CDR1 SGHRS, CDR2 YFSETQ. Germline trimming cut 0 bases from V and 7 bases from J; bases unmatched to any gene: 4. As DNA, the CDR3 is TGCGCCAGCAGCTTGGGGACAGGGGCCGATGAAGCTTTCTTT. It translates to CASSLGTGADEAFF.

The chain couples TRBV7-9 to TRBJ2-7; maybe TRBD2 (5 bases). V was cut by 2 bases and J by 2 bases, with 10 bases left in between. The CDR3 has 14 amino acids. CDR1 is SEHNR and CDR2 is FQNEAQ in the germline V gene (reference sequence). The CDR3 reads CASSLRTGPYEQYF. The CDR3 coding sequence is TGTGCCAGCAGCTTAAGGACTGGACCCTACGAGCAGTACTTC.

This clone was detected only once. The V gene is TRBV18, the J gene TRBJ2-7; maybe TRBD1 (6 bases). Looked up from germline, CDR1 is KGHSH and CDR2 is LQKENI. With 4 bases removed from V and 0 bases from J, the gap between germline ends came to 7 bases. This CDR3 contains 13 residues. The DNA of the CDR3 is TGTGCCAGCTCACGGGGACACTCCTACGAGCAGTACTTC. Translated: CASSRGHSYEQYF.

The CDR3, as DNA: TGTGCCAGCAGCCGAGGAGCGGGAGGGGGTTTCTCCTACGAGCAGTACTTC. Residues: CASSRGAGGGFSYEQYF. The rearrangement uses TRBV11-2 and TRBJ2-7; 10 positions match TRBD2. Germline-derived CDR1 and CDR2 are SGHAT and FQNNGV. The CDR3 runs 17 residues. The V and J ends lost 5 bases and 0 bases, in that order; junction bases with no gene match: 10.

The chain couples TRBV10-3 to TRBJ2-1; the D is unclear. Germline values: CDR1 ENHRY, CDR2 SYGVKD. This CDR3 has 13 amino acids. Trimming took off 10 bases at V and 5 bases at J, with 15 bases between the two ends. The CDR3 coding sequence is TGTGCCACCACCCGGCCGGGCCACAATGAGCAGTTCTTC. It yields the protein CATTRPGHNEQFF.

J is TRBJ1-1 and V is TRBV5-1, with D perhaps TRBD1 (6 bases). In germline, CDR1 is SGHRS, CDR2 YFSETQ. The CDR3 length is 15 residues. V was clipped by 0 bases and J by 6 bases, with 15 bases between them. The CDR3 DNA is TGCGCCAGCAGCTTGGAAGGGGGTCGGACTGCTGAAGCTTTCTTT. It is translated as CASSLEGGRTAEAFF.

Note on this clone: Given a far larger clone just one base away, this is likely a sequencing read error. The CDR3: CASSPTGTYYGYTF. The CDR3 DNA is TGTGCCAGCAGTCCCACCGGGACGTACTATGGCTACACCTTC. The chain uses TRBV7-8 and TRBJ1-2; TRBD1 is a possible D gene (5 bases). CDR3 length equals 14 residues. Trimming cost V 6 bases and J 3 bases, with 14 bases left between them. Germline V gene data show CDR1 as SGHVS and CDR2 as FQNEAQ.

Ten or more counts support this clone. This specimen includes other DNA sequences encoding the same CDR3. The J gene is TRBJ2-1, the V gene TRBV2, with 12 bases aligning to TRBD2. V was clipped by 6 bases and J by 5 bases; unmatched bases: 2. The germline CDR1 and CDR2 sequences are SNHLY and FYNNEI. The CDR3 contains 14 residues. The CDR3, as DNA: TGTGCCAGCAGGACTAGCGGGAGTAACAATGAGCAGTTCTTC. It is translated as CASRTSGSNNEQFF.

This chain joins TRBV6-6 and TRBJ2-1; 11 bases line up with TRBD2. This CDR3 has 16 residues. The germline V gene encodes CDR1 MNHNY and CDR2 SVGAGI (reference sequence). J was trimmed by 6 bases and V by 2 bases; bases with no gene match: 6. The DNA of the CDR3 is TGTGCCAGCAGTTACCGCCCCGGGACTAGCGGCAATGAGCAGTTCTTC. Translation: CASSYRPGTSGNEQFF.

This sequence joins TRBV11-2 and TRBJ2-3, with D uncertain. Germline CDR1 and CDR2: SGHAT and FQNNGV. V lost 1 base, J lost 1 base, and 6 bases lay in between. This CDR3 contains 14 residues. DNA of the CDR3: TGTGCCAGCAGCTTAGTTACGCGCACAGATACGCAGTATTTT. Its translation: CASSLVTRTDTQYF.

The V call is TRBV27, the J call TRBJ1-3, with D maybe TRBD1 (6 bases). The germline CDR1 and CDR2 sequences are MNHEY and SMNVEV (reference sequence). Trimming stripped 3 bases from V and 0 bases from J, with 9 bases between. The CDR3 is made up of 15 amino acids. The CDR3 loop is CASSLDSVSGNTIYF. CDR3 sequence (DNA): TGTGCCAGCAGTTTGGACAGTGTCTCTGGAAACACCATATATTTT.

The rearrangement links TRBV21-1 to TRBJ1-1; the D call TRBD1 from the table was never checked on the DNA. TRBV21-1 is a recognized pseudogene. The CDR3 consists of 15 residues. The CDR3 region is CASSKARTGNTEAFF. In DNA form, the CDR3 reads TGTGCCAGCAGCAAAGCGCGGACAGGGAATACTGAAGCTTTCTTT.

The gene calls are TRBV2 and TRBJ1-1, with a weak D call TRBD1 (6 bases). CDR3 length: 13 residues. V dropped 5 bases and J dropped 7 bases, with 14 bases sitting between them. Per germline, CDR1 SNHLY and CDR2 FYNNEI. Written as DNA, the CDR3 is TGTGCCAGCAGTAGGGAAACAGGGAATGAAGCTTTCTTT. Translated: CASSRETGNEAFF.

The V call is TRBV9, the J call TRBJ2-5; no clear D. The CDR3 consists of 14 residues. V shed 1 base and J shed 5 bases, with 12 bases lying between them. Per the germline V gene, CDR1 is SGDLS and CDR2 is YYNGEE. In DNA, the CDR3 is TGTGCCAGCAGCGTAACCGTGGACGTCGAGACCCAGTACTTC. Encoded protein: CASSVTVDVETQYF.

The V gene is TRBV11-2, the J gene TRBJ2-7, with 7 bases lining up with TRBD1. The end of the DNA aligns better with TRBJ2-5, so the J call may be wrong. The germline V gene has CDR1 SGHAT and CDR2 FQNNGV. This CDR3 has 15 residues. CDR3: CASSLAGTAQETQYF. CDR3 nucleotide sequence: TGTGCCAGCAGCCTAGCCGGGACAGCCCAAGAGACCCAGTACTTC.

This clone has a single count. Its ends do not fully match the called genes, so a read error is possible. V and J are TRBV19 and TRBJ2-1; TRBD2 might be the D (5 bases). The CDR3 has 12 residues. In germline, CDR1 is LNHDA, CDR2 SQIVND (reference sequence). The CDR3 bases are TGTGCCAGTAGTAATACCGGACGGGAAAAGGTCTTC. Translated, it gives CASSNTGREKVF.

The chain joins TRBV23-1 to TRBJ1-1; the match to TRBD1 covers 7 bases. TRBV23-1 is labeled an ORF, and its function is uncertain. The CDR3 length is 15 residues. V shed 3 bases, J shed 3 bases, and the junction held 7 bases outside the gene matches. CDR3 in DNA: TGCGCCAGCAGTCACCTTCCTGACAGGGACACTGAAGCTTTCTTT. Its translation is CASSHLPDRDTEAFF.

The chain employs TRBV5-1 and TRBJ1-1; D may be TRBD1 (6 bases). The CDR3 runs 12 residues. Germline V CDR1 and CDR2: SGHRS, YFSETQ. Deletions cut 4 bases from V and 8 bases from J, with 12 bases between. The CDR3 reads CASSLGTREAFF. As DNA, the CDR3 is TGCGCCAGCAGCCTTGGGACAAGAGAAGCTTTCTTT.

In the case of this clone: This may be a read error: a much more frequent sequence differs by one nucleotide. This CDR3 is missing its conserved last phenylalanine or tryptophan, likely due to a read error. The rearrangement joins TRBV9 to TRBJ2-7, with 7 bases identical to TRBD1. The CDR3 covers 14 residues. Germline V gives CDR1 SGDLS, CDR2 YYNGEE. The V and J ends lost 4 bases and 4 bases, in that order; junction bases with no gene match: 8. CDR3 in amino acids: CASSPGPGGYEQYL. The CDR3 region has the DNA TGTGCCAGCAGCCCTGGTCCAGGGGGTTACGAGCAGTACTTA.

Turning to this clone: This sample also contains other DNA sequences that code for the same CDR3. CDR3 sequence: CASSPSRETQYF. The CDR3 DNA sequence: TGCGCCAGCAGCCCTAGTCGAGAGACCCAGTACTTC. The chain couples TRBV5-1 to TRBJ2-5; D is uncertain. The CDR3 consists of 12 residues. V was clipped by 4 bases and J by 4 bases, with 8 bases between them. Germline CDR1 reads SGHRS; CDR2 reads YFSETQ.

The chain uses TRBV30 and TRBJ1-2; D gene uncertain. Germline V gives CDR1 GTSNPN, CDR2 SVGIG (reference sequence). Trimming cost V 4 bases and J 6 bases, with 12 bases left between them. The CDR3 has 12 residues. The CDR3 sequence is CAWNGGFDGYTF. CDR3 nucleotides: TGTGCCTGGAATGGAGGGTTTGATGGCTACACCTTC.

The gene calls are TRBV11-2 and TRBJ2-2; possible D gene TRBD1, 6 bases. The CDR3 spans 16 residues. Germline CDR1 reads SGHAT; CDR2 reads FQNNGV. With 2 bases removed from V and 1 base from J, the gap between germline ends came to 11 bases. The CDR3 region is CASSLIRGQNTGELFF. The CDR3 DNA sequence: TGTGCCAGCAGCTTAATCAGGGGACAGAACACCGGGGAGCTGTTTTTT.

The rearrangement links TRBV4-3 to TRBJ1-1; D call uncertain. The CDR3 sequence is 14 residues long. CDR1 is LGHNA and CDR2 is YSLEER in the germline V gene. The germline V and J ends were trimmed by 0 bases and 2 bases, with 7 bases remaining between them. The CDR3 loop is CASSQESYNTEAFF. DNA for the CDR3: TGCGCCAGCAGCCAAGAGAGCTATAACACTGAAGCTTTCTTT.

The chain combines TRBV28 with TRBJ2-2; possibly TRBD2 for D (5 bases). Germline V gene sequence: CDR1 MDHEN, CDR2 SYDVKM. Trimming pared 7 bases from V and 5 bases from J, leaving 17 bases between. This CDR3 spans 15 amino acids. The chain's CDR3 is CASTLPGLGTGELFF. For the CDR3, the DNA is TGTGCCAGCACTCTCCCGGGATTGGGAACCGGGGAGCTGTTTTTT.

DNA for the CDR3: TGTGCCAGTAGTCTCTACCGGACTAGCGGGGCGGACACCGGGGAGCTGTTTTTT. Residues: CASSLYRTSGADTGELFF. The chain is built from TRBV19 and TRBJ2-2, with 12 positions matching TRBD2. The CDR3 extends over 18 amino acids. Germline loops: CDR1 LNHDA, CDR2 SQIVND (reference sequence). The V gene end was trimmed by 5 bases and the J gene end by 3 bases; junction bases not matched to a gene: 10.